Listed below are T cell receptor beta chains from one sample, sequenced in a study of identical twins. MiXCR was run by TCRdb on the 5' RACE reads, yielding one entry per CDR3 protein. Among about 550,000 distinct CDR3 sequences, approximately 20% were seen once, and the ten largest hold roughly 0.5%. The sample also formed part of further work on yellow fever vaccine responses in identical twins.

The specimen was CD4+ T cells sorted from blood. The source of these receptors is a woman younger than 35 in good health. The CDR3 runs from the conserved cysteine through the conserved F or W. A D gene is named only where the DNA matches it firmly. The size field is filled for only some rows; it gives once, few, many or a size class.

len,j_gene,d_gene,abundance,v_gene,CDR3aa,CDR3nt
14,TRBJ2-7,.,few,TRBV7-3,CASSLSRDTAEQYF,TGTGCCAGCAGCTTATCCCGGGACACCGCCGAGCAGTACTTC
15,TRBJ2-2,.,.,TRBV9,CASSVDAAGTGELFF,TGTGCCAGCAGCGTAGATGCGGCCGGGACCGGGGAGCTGTTTTTT
13,TRBJ2-7,.,.,TRBV5-1,CASSLEVGREQYF,TGCGCCAGCAGCTTGGAAGTAGGGCGCGAGCAGTACTTC
13,TRBJ2-1,TRBD2,.,TRBV24-1,CATSDGLAARQFF,TGTGCCACCAGTGATGGACTAGCTGCGAGGCAGTTCTTC
13,TRBJ2-7,.,few,TRBV25-1,CASSDFIRDEQYF,TGTGCCAGCAGTGATTTCATCCGCGACGAGCAGTACTTC
15,TRBJ2-1,.,.,TRBV20-1,CSARDGTDQGGEQFF,TGCAGTGCTAGAGATGGCACTGACCAGGGGGGTGAGCAGTTCTTC
17,TRBJ2-2,TRBD2,.,TRBV4-1,CASSQGSGGLNTGELFF,TGCGCCAGCAGCCAAGGTAGCGGGGGGCTGAACACCGGGGAGCTGTTTTTT
16,TRBJ2-1,.,few,TRBV5-1,CASSLGRGLSPREQFF,TGCGCCAGCAGCTTGGGTCGGGGGCTCTCCCCTCGGGAGCAGTTCTTC
14,TRBJ2-1,.,.,TRBV3-1,CASSRQPVANEQFF,TGTGCCAGCAGCCGCCAGCCAGTGGCGAATGAGCAGTTCTTC
17,TRBJ2-5,TRBD2,.,TRBV5-1,CASSPTRLAGDGETQYF,TGCGCCAGCAGCCCGACTCGACTAGCGGGGGACGGGGAGACCCAGTACTTC
17,TRBJ2-3,TRBD2,.,TRBV15,CATSRVIAGGPTDTQYF,TGTGCCACCAGCAGAGTTATAGCGGGGGGGCCTACAGATACGCAGTATTTT
13,TRBJ2-3,.,.,TRBV5-1,CASSLGWTDTQYF,TGCGCCAGCAGCTTGGGGTGGACAGATACGCAGTATTTT
16,TRBJ2-2,TRBD1,.,TRBV10-3,CATSTGGTHGAGELFF,TGTGCCACCTCGACAGGGGGCACCCATGGGGCCGGGGAGCTGTTTTTT